This T cell receptor (beta chain) emerged from a study of Graves' ophthalmopathy and Graves' hyperthyroidism. Using RNA transcripts, the TCR beta CDR3 regions were amplified. The authors performed first-round RT-PCR with HTBI primers and then a second-round multiplex PCR. In TCRdb, the multiplex PCR reads were re-called with MiXCR into one record per CDR3 protein. The sample carries about 550,000 distinct CDR3 sequences, about 35% recorded once. Germline V gene data show CDR1 as MNHEY and CDR2 as SVGAGI. This CDR3 region has 14 residues. The V and J ends lost 5 bases and 5 bases respectively, with 15 bases between them. In its sample, this clonotype was seen many times.

Sequencing was done on a sample of peripheral blood or thyroid tissue (not recorded which). The chain joins TRBV6-5 to TRBJ2-5; weak D call: TRBD1 (5 bases). The receptor was derived from an adult man with Graves' hyperthyroidism. CDR3 DNA: TGTGCCAGCAGTGCCCAGGGTGGTAGGGAGACCCAGTACTTC. Translation: CASSAQGGRETQYF.